This T cell receptor (beta chain) was found in a study of shared clonotypes between healthy human individuals. This clone was recorded many times. V lost 0 bases and J 3 bases, leaving 5 bases between the germline ends. The CDR3 runs 13 residues. The germline CDR1 and CDR2 sequences are SGHVS and FNYEAQ. Measured with immunoSEQ multiplex PCR; TCRdb has only the in-frame clones, and not every one. Found here are about 1 million clones, roughly 80% of them singletons; the top ten hold 1.4% to 1.5%. Sequenced material: memory CD4+ T cells sorted from blood. Specified subset: CD45RA-negative fraction. The rearrangement links TRBV7-6 to TRBJ1-1; D not resolved. The sequence was collected from a man younger than 35 in good health. This CDR3 reads CASSLAGYTEAFF. The CDR3 coding sequence is TGTGCCAGCAGCTTAGCGGGGTACACTGAAGCTTTCTTT.